Following are 7 T cell receptor beta chains from one sample sequenced in a study of cytomegalovirus exposure and HLA in healthy donors. The PCR had 60 Vbeta and 13 Jbeta primers. Profiling relied on immunoSEQ multiplex PCR, and the TCRdb table lists in-frame clones only, not all of them. The data hold roughly 120,000 clones, with roughly 80% observed a single time. Sequenced input: PBMCs. The receptor set was obtained from a woman in her twenties or thirties in good health and CMV-seropositive.

This rearrangement joins TRBV19 to TRBJ2-7; D is unresolved. This CDR3 contains 15 residues. Germline CDR1 is LNHDA and CDR2 is SQIVND (reference sequence). Trimming removed 5 bases from V and 2 bases from J, with 16 bases in between. CDR3 loop: CASSFSPASAYEQYF. Here the CDR3 DNA reads TGTGCCAGTAGTTTTTCTCCAGCGTCGGCCTACGAGCAGTACTTC. The complete variable domain, with remaining parts taken from reference TRBV19 and TRBJ2-7, reads DGGITQSPKYLFRKEGQNVTLSCEQNLNHDAMYWYRQDPGQGLRLIYYSQIVNDFQKGDIAEGYSVSREKKESFPLTVTSAQKNPTAFYLCASSFSPASAYEQYFGPGTRLTVT.

The chain's CDR3 is CASRSSGENTGELFF. Here the CDR3 DNA reads TGTGCCAGCAGAAGTAGCGGGGAGAACACCGGGGAGCTGTTTTTT. J is TRBJ2-2 and V is TRBV6-5, with 8 bases fitting TRBD2. This CDR3 has 15 residues. Unmatched junction bases numbered 4, after V lost 6 bases and J lost 1 base. CDR1 is MNHEY and CDR2 is SVGAGI in the germline V gene.

The chain employs TRBV29-1 and TRBJ1-1, with D hard to call. The CDR3 runs to 16 residues. The germline CDR1 and CDR2 sequences are SQVTM and ANQGSEA. Trimming cost V 6 bases and J 3 bases, with 23 bases left between them. DNA for the CDR3: TGCAGCGTGCGACATCTGAGTGACGGGGTCGACACTGAAGCTTTCTTT. Translated: CSVRHLSDGVDTEAFF.

The chain joins TRBV5-1 to TRBJ1-4, with 10 bases matching TRBD1. This CDR3 has 15 amino acids. With 4 bases clipped from V and 7 bases from J, the junction kept 7 bases outside the gene matches. Germline-derived CDR1 and CDR2 are SGHRS and YFSETQ. The CDR3 DNA follows: TGCGCCAGCAGCACCGACAGGGGGCGGGGTGAAAAACTGTTTTTT. It yields the protein CASSTDRGRGEKLFF.

This chain joins TRBV18 and TRBJ1-1; D ambiguous. Trimming took 0 bases from V and 4 from J, leaving 3 bases between them. The CDR3 has 12 amino acids. CDR1 and CDR2 from the germline V gene are KGHSH and LQKENI. In DNA, the CDR3 is TGTGCCAGCTCACCACCCGGCACTGAAGCTTTCTTT. It translates to CASSPPGTEAFF.

The rearrangement links TRBV5-4 to TRBJ2-1; 8 bases are a match to TRBD2. Germline V gene lookup returns CDR1 SGHNT and CDR2 YYREEE (reference sequence). The V and J ends lost 0 bases and 1 base, in that order; junction bases with no gene match: 6. The CDR3 covers 17 residues. CDR3 sequence: CASSLGSSGSSYNEQFF. The CDR3 nucleotides read TGTGCCAGCAGCTTGGGATCCAGCGGGAGTTCCTACAATGAGCAGTTCTTC.

The CDR3 nucleotides are TGTGCCAGCAGGGACAGGGGATTGGGTAACAATGAGCAGTTCTTC. Protein product: CASRDRGLGNNEQFF. The chain recombines TRBV2 with TRBJ2-1; 9 bases are a match to TRBD1. In germline, CDR1 is SNHLY, CDR2 FYNNEI. The CDR3 is 15 amino acids. V shed 6 bases, J shed 5 bases, and the junction held 8 bases outside the gene matches.